One and the same sample provided the 24 T cell receptor beta chains below, sequenced in a study of CD8 T cells in Susac syndrome. RNA totalling about 0.5 to 1 ug underwent reverse transcription with random hexamers. In TCRdb, the immunoSEQ multiplex PCR reads were re-called with MiXCR into one record per CDR3 protein. The sample consists of more than 90,000 distinct CDR3 sequences, roughly 93% of them appearing once. Sequencing was done on a sample of CD4+ T cells from PBMCs. Receptor source: a human donor with multiple sclerosis.

The chain couples TRBV30 to TRBJ1-5; a weak D match, TRBD1 (6 bases). This CDR3 contains 13 residues. CDR1 and CDR2 from the germline V gene are GTSNPN and SVGIG (reference sequence). With 2 bases removed from V and 4 bases from J, the gap between germline ends came to 9 bases. The CDR3 DNA reads as TGTGCCTGGAGTCTAGGGGGGAATCAGCCCCAGCATTTT. It encodes CAWSLGGNQPQHF. The full variable domain, rest sourced from reference TRBV30 and TRBJ1-5, is SQTIHQWPATLVQPVGSPLSLECTVEGTSNPNLYWYRQAAGRGLQLLFYSVGIGQISSEVPQNLSASRPQDRQFILSSKKLLLSDSGFYLCAWSLGGNQPQHFGDGTRLSIL.

The chain combines TRBV7-2 with TRBJ2-4, with TRBD1 identical over 9 bases. The CDR3 loop spans 15 amino acids. Germline V gene lookup returns CDR1 SGHTA and CDR2 FQGNSA. The ends lost 6 bases at V and 8 bases at J; junction bases unmatched: 11. CDR3 DNA sequence: TGTGCCAGCAGTCCCCTCGGGACAGGGCAGGACATTCAGTACTTC. Translating it yields CASSPLGTGQDIQYF.

The chain is built from TRBV7-9 and TRBJ1-1; D is undetermined. Germline V gene lookup returns CDR1 SEHNR and CDR2 FQNEAQ (reference sequence). CDR3 length: 14 residues. The V end lost 3 bases, the J end lost 0 bases, and 8 bases lay between the germline ends. CDR3 region: CASSLGIMNTEAFF. The CDR3 DNA reads TGTGCCAGCAGCTTGGGCATAATGAACACTGAAGCTTTCTTT. The full variable domain, rest sourced from reference TRBV7-9 and TRBJ1-1, is DTGVSQNPRHKITKRGQNVTFRCDPISEHNRLYWYRQTLGQGPEFLTYFQNEAQLEKSRLLSDRFSAERPKGSFSTLEIQRTEQGDSAMYLCASSLGIMNTEAFFGQGTRLTVV.

This chain joins TRBV18 and TRBJ2-7; D is uncertain. CDR3 length: 14 amino acids. Trimming shortened V by 2 bases and J by 2 bases, and 10 bases separated the two germline ends. Germline V gene data show CDR1 as KGHSH and CDR2 as LQKENI. CDR3 residues: CASSPESVPYEQYF. CDR3 DNA: TGTGCCAGCTCACCAGAGTCCGTACCCTACGAGCAGTACTTC.

This sequence joins TRBV12-3 or TRBV12-4 and TRBJ1-1; 9 bases are shared with TRBD1. V trimming: 6 bases; J trimming: 5 bases; junction bases outside the gene matches: 4. The CDR3 extends over 13 amino acids. The CDR3 loop is CASSEDRGTEAFF. The CDR3, as DNA: TGTGCCAGCAGCGAAGACAGGGGGACTGAAGCTTTCTTT.

This clonotype came up once. The chain combines TRBV5-1 with TRBJ2-1; 13 nucleotides agree with TRBD2. V dropped 0 bases and J dropped 4; count of bases not matched to a gene: 10. From germline, CDR1 is SGHRS and CDR2 YFSETQ. The CDR3 is 19 amino acids. CDR3 amino acids: CASSLATSGGAAVYNEQFF. The CDR3, as DNA: TGCGCCAGCAGCTTGGCTACTAGCGGGGGGGCAGCCGTTTACAATGAGCAGTTCTTC.

This chain connects TRBV4-3 to TRBJ2-4, with D tentatively TRBD1 (7 bases). With 4 bases removed from V and 0 bases from J, the gap between germline ends came to 13 bases. This CDR3 is built from 16 residues. Germline V gene data show CDR1 as LGHNA and CDR2 as YSLEER. The CDR3 sequence is CASSPRGTVAKNIQYF. The CDR3 DNA follows: TGCGCCAGCAGCCCGCGCGGGACAGTAGCCAAAAACATTCAGTACTTC.

The chain has TRBV9 and TRBJ2-3; D might be TRBD2 (5 bases). The CDR3 totals 18 residues. The V gene lost 0 bases and the J gene lost 0 bases, with 17 bases spanning the gap. Germline V gives CDR1 SGDLS, CDR2 YYNGEE. This CDR3 reads CASSVATTTRTSTDTQYF. The CDR3, as DNA: TGTGCCAGCAGCGTAGCTACTACGACGAGGACTAGCACAGATACGCAGTATTTT.

The V and J genes are TRBV9 and TRBJ1-4, with 9 bases aligning to TRBD1. CDR1 SGDLS and CDR2 YYNGEE come from the germline V gene. This CDR3 contains 17 residues. Trimming took 2 bases from V and 7 from J; bases not matched to a gene: 12. The CDR3 is CASSVGQGMRSGEKLFF. The CDR3 bases are TGTGCCAGCAGCGTCGGACAGGGGATGAGGTCGGGTGAAAAACTGTTTTTT. The complete variable domain, with remaining parts taken from reference TRBV9 and TRBJ1-4, reads DSGVTQTPKHLITATGQRVTLRCSPRSGDLSVYWYQQSLDQGLQFLIQYYNGEERAKGNILERFSAQQFPDLHSELNLSSLELGDSALYFCASSVGQGMRSGEKLFFGSGTQLSVL.

This clonotype was seen once. The chain combines TRBV5-4 with TRBJ2-5; no reliable D call. The ends were cut back, 3 bases at V and 2 bases at J, with 8 bases in the middle. Germline V gene lookup returns CDR1 SGHNT and CDR2 YYREEE (reference sequence). The CDR3 runs 13 residues. The DNA of the CDR3 is TGTGCCAGCAGCTGGACCGATCAAGAGACCCAGTACTTC. The encoded protein is CASSWTDQETQYF.

V is TRBV5-1 and J is TRBJ2-5; the match to TRBD2 covers 11 bases. V shed 5 bases and J 0 bases; nucleotides not matched to a gene: 9. Germline V CDR1 and CDR2: SGHRS, YFSETQ. This CDR3 has 17 residues. CDR3 amino acids: CASRPMTSGANQETQYF. Written as DNA, the CDR3 is TGCGCCAGCAGGCCGATGACTAGCGGGGCGAACCAAGAGACCCAGTACTTC.

As DNA, the CDR3 is TGTGCCACCAGTGATTCACAGGGTTTGAAGCAGTACTTC. Encoded protein: CATSDSQGLKQYF. The V call is TRBV24-1, the J call TRBJ2-7, with D tentatively TRBD1 (6 bases). V was clipped by 2 bases and J by 8 bases, with 12 bases between them. The CDR3 has 13 amino acids. Germline CDR1 reads KGHDR; CDR2 reads SFDVKD.

The chain couples TRBV7-9 to TRBJ2-1, with TRBD2 matching over 9 bases. Trimming removed 1 base from V and 14 bases from J; junction bases left unmatched: 12. The germline V gene has CDR1 SEHNR and CDR2 FQNEAQ (reference sequence). This CDR3 is 15 amino acids long. CDR3 DNA: TGTGCCAGCAGCTTAGTCTCGCGGGGGGGCCTAGGAGAGTTCTTC. Translation gives CASSLVSRGGLGEFF.

V gene TRBV12-5 combines with J gene TRBJ2-7, with D maybe TRBD1 (6 bases). CDR1 is LGHNT and CDR2 is FRNRAP in the germline V gene. The CDR3 contains 13 residues. V lost 3 bases, J lost 3 bases, and 9 bases lay in between. The CDR3 protein is CASGFRTDYEQYF. CDR3 sequence (DNA): TGTGCTAGTGGTTTTAGGACAGACTACGAGCAGTACTTC.

The J gene is TRBJ2-7, the V gene TRBV7-2; TRBD2 aligns across 14 bases. Germline-derived CDR1 and CDR2 are SGHTA and FQGNSA. V was clipped by 5 bases and J by 4 bases; unmatched bases: 4. The CDR3 runs to 15 residues. The CDR3 is CASSPTSGGAYEQYF. The CDR3 DNA is TGTGCCAGCAGCCCGACTAGCGGGGGGGCGTACGAGCAGTACTTC.

The rearrangement uses TRBV30 and TRBJ1-2; perhaps TRBD1 as D (5 bases). Trimming left V 2 bases short and J 3 bases short, with 10 bases between. This CDR3 spans 13 amino acids. Germline CDR1 reads GTSNPN; CDR2 reads SVGIG (reference sequence). The CDR3 loop is CAWSQTVYYGYTF. The CDR3 DNA sequence: TGTGCCTGGAGTCAGACAGTATACTATGGCTACACCTTC.

This chain joins TRBV5-1 and TRBJ2-5; no reliable D call. V lost 1 base and J lost 4, with 14 bases in between. The CDR3 contains 15 residues. Germline V gives CDR1 SGHRS, CDR2 YFSETQ. The CDR3 sequence is CASSLSRTVTETQYF. In DNA form, the CDR3 reads TGCGCCAGCAGCTTGAGCAGGACGGTTACAGAGACCCAGTACTTC.

The chain employs TRBV20-1 and TRBJ2-7; 11 bases match TRBD2. Germline loops: CDR1 DFQATT, CDR2 SNEGSKA (reference sequence). The V gene end was trimmed by 6 bases and the J gene end by 5 bases; junction bases not matched to a gene: 9. The CDR3 contains 14 residues. CDR3: CSAPLAGGSHEQYF. CDR3 in DNA: TGCAGTGCACCTCTAGCGGGGGGTTCCCACGAGCAGTACTTC.

The V call is TRBV19, the J call TRBJ2-5; D is unclear. CDR1 is LNHDA, CDR2 SQIVND, per germline (reference sequence). CDR3 length: 11 amino acids. Trimming pared 3 bases from V and 4 bases from J, leaving 3 bases between. DNA for the CDR3: TGTGCCAGTAGTATGGGAGAGACCCAGTACTTC. Translating it yields CASSMGETQYF.

This chain connects TRBV2 to TRBJ1-5; D ambiguous. The CDR3 spans 12 residues. Trimming took off 6 bases at V and 5 bases at J, with 8 bases between the two ends. CDR1 is SNHLY, CDR2 FYNNEI, per germline. The CDR3 sequence: CASRDTDQPQHF. The CDR3, as DNA: TGTGCCAGCAGGGATACAGATCAGCCCCAGCATTTT. Full variable domain (rest looked up from reference TRBV2 and TRBJ1-5): EPEVTQTPSHQVTQMGQEVILRCVPISNHLYFYWYRQILGQKVEFLVSFYNNEISEKSEIFDDQFSVERPDGSNFTLKIRSTKLEDSAMYFCASRDTDQPQHFGDGTRLSIL.

This rearrangement joins TRBV5-4 to TRBJ2-2, with 7 bases fitting TRBD2. The germline gives CDR1 SGHNT, CDR2 YYREEE (reference sequence). Germline trimming cut 2 bases from V and 4 bases from J; bases unmatched to any gene: 2. The CDR3 extends over 14 amino acids. The CDR3 nucleotides read TGTGCCAGCAGCTTCGGCGGGAGCACCGGGGAGCTGTTTTTT. Its translation is CASSFGGSTGELFF.

V is TRBV30 and J is TRBJ1-1; D remains ambiguous. The germline CDR1 and CDR2 sequences are GTSNPN and SVGIG (reference sequence). The CDR3 runs to 14 residues. Trimming removed 5 bases at V and 1 base at J, with 14 bases between. The CDR3 nucleotides read TGTGCCTGGGGCCGAGGTCAGAAGAACACTGAAGCTTTCTTT. This gives the protein CAWGRGQKNTEAFF.

This chain joins TRBV7-9 and TRBJ2-7, with D possibly TRBD1 on 5 matching bases. Germline CDR1 and CDR2: SEHNR and FQNEAQ (reference sequence). The ends were cut back, 4 bases at V and 3 bases at J, with 16 bases in the middle. This CDR3 is 15 amino acids long. The CDR3 spells CASSSPRQGLYEQYF. As DNA, the CDR3 is TGTGCCAGCAGCTCACCCCGCCAGGGTCTCTACGAGCAGTACTTC.

The chain combines TRBV5-1 with TRBJ2-5; D perhaps matches TRBD2 (5 bases). CDR3 length: 16 residues. The germline gives CDR1 SGHRS, CDR2 YFSETQ. Trimming took 4 bases from V and 5 from J, leaving 21 bases between them. The CDR3 DNA sequence: TGCGCCAGCAGCGCCGGATTGGGCAGGACGGGGGAGACCCAGTACTTC. Translating it yields CASSAGLGRTGETQYF.